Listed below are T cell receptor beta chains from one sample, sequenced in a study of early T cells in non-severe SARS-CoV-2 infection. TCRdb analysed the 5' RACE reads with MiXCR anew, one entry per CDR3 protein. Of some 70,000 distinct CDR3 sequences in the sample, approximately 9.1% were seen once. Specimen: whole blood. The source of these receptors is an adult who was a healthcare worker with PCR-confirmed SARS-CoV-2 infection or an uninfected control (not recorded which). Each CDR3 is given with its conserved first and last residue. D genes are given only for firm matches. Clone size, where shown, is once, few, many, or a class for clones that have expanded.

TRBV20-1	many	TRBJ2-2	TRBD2	TGCAGTGCTATTGCGCTAGCGGGGCCCCAATCGAACACCGGGGAGCTGTTTTTT	CSAIALAGPQSNTGELFF
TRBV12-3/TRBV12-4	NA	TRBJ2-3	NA	TGTGCCAGCAGTTTAGTCGGTTTAGGGGCCGGTGCGCAGTATTTT	CASSLVGLGAGAQYF
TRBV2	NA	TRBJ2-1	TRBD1	TGTGCCAGCGAGGGACAGAACTCCTACAATGAGCAGTTCTTC	CASEGQNSYNEQFF
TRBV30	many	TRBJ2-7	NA	TGTGCCTGGAGTTCCCCAGGGTGGGGGGATAGAGACGAGCAGTACTTC	CAWSSPGWGDRDEQYF
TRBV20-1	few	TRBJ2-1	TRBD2	TGCAGTGCTAGACCCTTAGGGGCGGGAGGATCCAATGAGCAGTTCTTC	CSARPLGAGGSNEQFF
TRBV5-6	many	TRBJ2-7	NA	TGTGCCAGCAGCCCTAATCCGGGACTCTCCTACGAGCAGTACTTC	CASSPNPGLSYEQYF
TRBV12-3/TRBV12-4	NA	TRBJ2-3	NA	TGTGCCAGCAGTATCGAGGGCTTCGCTCAGGAGGTCGGCACAGATACGCAGTATTTT	CASSIEGFAQEVGTDTQYF
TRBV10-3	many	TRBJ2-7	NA	TGTGCCATCAGTGAGTCTGGAGGGACCGGGGAGCAGTACTTC	CAISESGGTGEQYF
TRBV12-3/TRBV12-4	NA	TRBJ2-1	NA	TGTGCCAGCAGTCTGGGGGCGTTCAATGAGCAGTTCTTC	CASSLGAFNEQFF
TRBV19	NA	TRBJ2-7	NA	TGTGCCAGTAGGACCGGGCCTGCCTCCGACGAGCAGTACTTC	CASRTGPASDEQYF
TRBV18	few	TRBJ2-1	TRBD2	TGTGCCAGCTCACTAACCCACCCGACTAGCGGAGCTTACAATGAGCAGTTCTTC	CASSLTHPTSGAYNEQFF
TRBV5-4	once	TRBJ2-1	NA	TGTGCCAGCAGTCGGGACCGAAGCTCCAACAATGAGCAGTTCTTC	CASSRDRSSNNEQFF
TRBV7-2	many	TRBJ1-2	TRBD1	TGTGCCAGCAGCCGGACAGGGGAGCATGGCTACACCTTC	CASSRTGEHGYTF
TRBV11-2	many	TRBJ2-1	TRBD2	TGTGCCAGCAGCCCCCGGGGGAGCGGGAAGTACAATGAGCAGTTCTTC	CASSPRGSGKYNEQFF
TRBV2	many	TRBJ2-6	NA	TGTGCCAGCAAGTCGGGGGGCGAAGGGGCCAACGTCCTGACTTTC	CASKSGGEGANVLTF
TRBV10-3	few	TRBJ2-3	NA	TGTGCCATCAGTGAGCAGAGCACAGATACGCAGTATTTT	CAISEQSTDTQYF
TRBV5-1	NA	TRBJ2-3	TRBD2	TGCGCCAGCAGCTTGGAACTAGCGGGAGGGCCAGATACGCAGTATTTT	CASSLELAGGPDTQYF
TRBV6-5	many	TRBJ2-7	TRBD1	TGTGCCAGCAGTCAGGCCGGGACAGGGGGGTCCTACGAGCAGTACTTC	CASSQAGTGGSYEQYF
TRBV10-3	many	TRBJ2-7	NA	TGTGCCATCAAGAGCTCCGGGGGAACCTACGAGCAGTACTTC	CAIKSSGGTYEQYF